The following is a T cell receptor beta chain sequence with its context. CDR3 size: 14 residues. Per the germline V gene, CDR1 is ENHRY and CDR2 is SYGVKD. This record comes from a study of monozygotic twins with inflammatory bowel disease. TCRdb reprocessed the 5' RACE reads; each CDR3 protein has one entry and no DNA is given. This sample's table has 300,000 to 400,000 distinct CDR3 sequences. The clonotype originates from a human donor with ulcerative colitis or Crohn's disease, or a healthy co-twin of an affected twin (not recorded which). Sequencing used blood. The V and J genes are TRBV10-3 and TRBJ1-5; TCRdb's D call of TRBD1 is untestable without DNA. CDR3 loop: CAISTGGQDQPQHF.